Presented here are 19 T cell receptor beta chains from one specimen sequenced in a study of T cell repertoires in cytomegalovirus infection. These TCRs are of unknown antigen specificity. TCRdb re-called the reads with MiXCR, one entry per CDR3 protein. The table includes approximately 300,000 distinct CDR3 sequences, just under 30% detected once. The material was cultured PBMCs, obtained from culture after CMV antigen stimulation. These receptors all come from a human donor in good health (CMV status not recorded). Some clones in this sample may be carry-over from other donors' samples.

In DNA, the CDR3 is TGTGCCAGCGAAGACCGTCCCTCGAACTATGGCTACACCTTC. Encoded protein: CASEDRPSNYGYTF. The chain employs TRBV19 and TRBJ1-2; D not certain. V gave up 9 bases and J gave up 2 bases, with 16 bases separating them. This CDR3 contains 14 residues. From germline, CDR1 is LNHDA and CDR2 SQIVND (reference sequence).

The V call is TRBV7-2, the J call TRBJ2-5; the D gene is possibly TRBD1 (5 bases). The V gene lost 4 bases and the J gene lost 3 bases, with 9 bases spanning the gap. The CDR3 is made up of 13 amino acids. CDR1 is SGHTA, CDR2 FQGNSA, per germline. This CDR3 reads CASSSRVKETQYF. The CDR3 DNA is TGTGCCAGCAGCTCCAGGGTAAAAGAGACCCAGTACTTC. The whole variable domain, filled in from reference TRBV7-2 and TRBJ2-5, reads GAGVSQSPSNKVTEKGKDVELRCDPISGHTALYWYRQSLGQGLEFLIYFQGNSAPDKSGLPSDRFSAERTGGSVSTLTIQRTQQEDSAVYLCASSSRVKETQYFGPGTRLLVL.

The chain employs TRBV6-1 and TRBJ2-7; D tentatively reads TRBD1 or TRBD2 (5 bases each). CDR3 length: 15 residues. Germline lookup yields CDR1 MNHNS and CDR2 SASEGT. V was trimmed by 5 bases and J by 4 bases, leaving 18 bases between them. The CDR3 bases are TGTGCCAGCAGTCAGGGTCCCGTTGGGAGTTACGAGCAGTACTTC. Protein: CASSQGPVGSYEQYF.

This clonotype was counted ten times or more. The V gene is TRBV7-2, the J gene TRBJ2-2; D gene uncertain. The CDR3 has 12 residues. The V gene's germline CDR1 is SGHTA and CDR2 FQGNSA. The V end lost 4 bases, the J end lost 2 bases, and 2 bases lay between the germline ends. CDR3 residues: CASSSNTGELFF. CDR3 in DNA: TGTGCCAGCAGCTCAAACACCGGGGAGCTGTTTTTT.

The genes are TRBV2 and TRBJ2-6, with TRBD1 matching over 9 bases. V shed 4 bases and J 0 bases; nucleotides not matched to a gene: 7. Germline CDR1 and CDR2: SNHLY and FYNNEI. The CDR3 loop spans 18 amino acids. CDR3 sequence: CASSGDRVLISGANVLTF. DNA for the CDR3: TGTGCCAGCAGTGGGGACAGGGTTTTAATCTCTGGGGCCAACGTCCTGACTTTC. Drawing the rest from reference TRBV2 and TRBJ2-6, the complete variable domain is EPEVTQTPSHQVTQMGQEVILRCVPISNHLYFYWYRQILGQKVEFLVSFYNNEISEKSEIFDDQFSVERPDGSNFTLKIRSTKLEDSAMYFCASSGDRVLISGANVLTFGAGSRLTVL.

This clonotype has a handful of counts. The chain uses TRBV10-3 and TRBJ1-3, with D possibly being TRBD1 (6 bases). The CDR3 runs to 17 residues. Trimming shortened V by 3 bases and J by 0 bases, and 15 bases separated the two germline ends. CDR1 and CDR2 from the germline V gene are ENHRY and SYGVKD. The DNA for the CDR3 is TGTGCCATCAGTGATTCCCCGACAGGACTCTCTGGAAACACCATATATTTT. Its translation: CAISDSPTGLSGNTIYF.

This clonotype has just one count. V usage is TRBV7-1 and J usage is TRBJ2-3; 9 bases align to TRBD1. TRBV7-1 is marked as an open reading frame, function uncertain. Trimming cost V 5 bases and J 3 bases; bases outside gene matches: 6. CDR3 length equals 15 residues. CDR3 DNA sequence: TGTGCCAGCAGCCGGACCGGGACAGGGACAGATACGCAGTATTTT. It specifies CASSRTGTGTDTQYF.

The V gene is TRBV28, the J gene TRBJ2-7; 9 nucleotides agree with TRBD2. Germline CDR1 MDHEN, CDR2 SYDVKM. This CDR3 has 15 residues. Trimming cost V 6 bases and J 2 bases; bases outside gene matches: 8. The CDR3 region has the DNA TGTGCCAGCAGATCCGGGGCTAGCGGGGCCTACGAGCAGTACTTC. The encoded protein is CASRSGASGAYEQYF.

V and J are TRBV7-4 and TRBJ2-7; 8 nucleotides match TRBD2. V trimming: 5 bases; J trimming: 6 bases; junction bases outside the gene matches: 12. CDR3 length: 15 residues. Looked up from germline, CDR1 is SGHVT and CDR2 is SQSDAQ. The CDR3 DNA is TGTGCCAGCAGCCCCCCGGACACGGGAGGGGGCGAGCAGTACTTC. This translates into CASSPPDTGGGEQYF.

V usage is TRBV7-2 and J usage is TRBJ2-5; 8 nucleotides align to TRBD2. Trimming removed 1 base from V and 4 bases from J; junction bases left unmatched: 11. This CDR3 has 17 residues. Germline CDR1 is SGHTA and CDR2 is FQGNSA. The CDR3 region has the DNA TGTGCCAGCAGCTTAGAGAGGCGGCGGGAGGCGCGAGAGACCCAGTACTTC. Its protein is CASSLERRREARETQYF.

The rearrangement joins TRBV20-1 to TRBJ2-3, with D perhaps matching TRBD2 (5 bases). CDR1 is DFQATT, CDR2 SNEGSKA, per germline (reference sequence). The CDR3 loop spans 15 amino acids. Trimming pared 0 bases from V and 3 bases from J, leaving 13 bases between. The CDR3 loop is CSARDWGEVTDTQYF. DNA of the CDR3: TGCAGTGCTAGAGATTGGGGAGAAGTAACAGATACGCAGTATTTT.

This clonotype has only a few counts. The rearrangement links TRBV7-4 to TRBJ2-2, with 9 bases that match TRBD1. Germline V CDR1 and CDR2: SGHVT, SQSDAQ. V dropped 6 bases and J dropped 4; count of bases not matched to a gene: 12. This CDR3 has 17 amino acids. Here the CDR3 DNA reads TGTGCCAGCAGTTCATTTACAGGGGGCGATGGCACCGGGGAGCTGTTTTTT. It specifies CASSSFTGGDGTGELFF.

To note about this clonotype: This may stem from a read error, because a much larger clone lies one nucleotide away. No conserved phenylalanine or tryptophan is present at the end of the CDR3, so a read error is the likely explanation. The chain has TRBV7-2 and TRBJ2-1, with 10 bases aligning to TRBD2. CDR1 and CDR2 from the germline V gene are SGHTA and FQGNSA. The CDR3 has 14 residues. Trimming cost V 4 bases and J 9 bases; bases outside gene matches: 6. The CDR3 reads CASSSGLALFEQFL. In DNA form, the CDR3 reads TGTGCCAGCAGCTCGGGACTAGCGTTGTTTGAGCAGTTCCTC.

The chain has TRBV5-1 and TRBJ2-5; a weak D match, TRBD1 (7 bases). The CDR3 runs to 15 residues. V lost 0 bases and J lost 1, with 10 bases in between. The germline V gene has CDR1 SGHRS and CDR2 YFSETQ. CDR3 amino acids: CASSLAQGGQETQYF. CDR3 nucleotides: TGCGCCAGCAGCTTGGCGCAGGGGGGCCAAGAGACCCAGTACTTC. The full variable domain, in which reference TRBV5-1 and TRBJ2-5 provide the parts outside the CDR3, is KAGVTQTPRYLIKTRGQQVTLSCSPISGHRSVSWYQQTPGQGLQFLFEYFSETQRNKGNFPGRFSGRQFSNSRSEMNVSTLELGDSALYLCASSLAQGGQETQYFGPGTRLLVL.

The chain carries TRBV6-5 and TRBJ2-1; TRBD2 agrees at 14 bases. Germline V gives CDR1 MNHEY, CDR2 SVGAGI. V lost 0 bases and J lost 7; bases outside the gene matches: 5. The CDR3 spans 17 residues. The CDR3 protein is CASSYSQTSGRANEQFF. The CDR3, as DNA: TGTGCCAGCAGTTACTCCCAGACTAGCGGGAGGGCAAATGAGCAGTTCTTC.

The chain recombines TRBV27 with TRBJ1-5; the D is unclear. The germline gives CDR1 MNHEY, CDR2 SMNVEV (reference sequence). V was clipped by 10 bases and J by 0 bases, with 10 bases between them. This CDR3 has 13 residues. The CDR3 region is CATRRDSNQPQHF. CDR3 coding DNA: TGTGCCACCCGCCGGGATAGCAATCAGCCCCAGCATTTT.

This chain joins TRBV27 and TRBJ2-5, with no clear D. The germline CDR1 and CDR2 sequences are MNHEY and SMNVEV (reference sequence). CDR3 length equals 14 residues. V was cut by 3 bases and J by 2 bases, with 10 bases left in between. The CDR3 sequence is CASSLAARQETQYF. As DNA, the CDR3 is TGTGCCAGCAGTTTGGCAGCCAGGCAAGAGACCCAGTACTTC.

The chain links TRBV27 to TRBJ2-7; D is possibly TRBD1 (7 bases). This CDR3 comprises 13 residues. Germline lookup yields CDR1 MNHEY and CDR2 SMNVEV (reference sequence). Trimming removed 6 bases at V and 5 bases at J, with 14 bases between. The CDR3 here is CASRSQGRNEQYF. CDR3 bases: TGTGCCAGCAGGTCACAGGGGAGGAACGAGCAGTACTTC.

V gene TRBV11-2 combines with J gene TRBJ2-1; 12 bases are a match to TRBD2. The germline gives CDR1 SGHAT, CDR2 FQNNGV. The CDR3 covers 16 residues. The V and J ends lost 5 bases and 3 bases, in that order; junction bases with no gene match: 5. The CDR3, as DNA: TGTGCCAGCAGCCGACTAGCGGGAGTGAACTACAATGAGCAGTTCTTC. It specifies CASSRLAGVNYNEQFF.